These T cell receptor beta chains were read from a single sample in a study of OX40 agonist ivuxolimab in advanced cancers. Profiling relied on immunoSEQ multiplex PCR, and the TCRdb table lists in-frame clones only, not all of them. Of about 73,000 clones in the sample, roughly 90% were seen once. Specimen: CD4+ or CD8+ T cells sorted from blood, collected in a trial of the OX40 agonist ivuxolimab. These receptors originate from an adult with an advanced solid tumor such as melanoma, head and neck, liver or kidney cancer. CDR3s include the opening cysteine and the closing phenylalanine or tryptophan. D genes are given only for firm matches. Clone sizes are given selectively: once, few, many, or a class where the clone is expanded.

D gene: NA; clone size: once; J gene: TRBJ2-5; V gene: TRBV7-6; CDR3 protein: CASSLVAGNLQETQYF; CDR3 DNA: TGTGCCAGCAGCCTAGTAGCCGGCAACCTACAAGAGACCCAGTACTTC
D gene: NA; clone size: NA; J gene: TRBJ2-2; V gene: TRBV5-1; CDR3 protein: CASSSTGPWELFF; CDR3 DNA: TGCGCCAGCAGCTCGACCGGCCCCTGGGAGCTGTTTTTT
D gene: NA; clone size: NA; J gene: TRBJ1-2; V gene: TRBV2; CDR3 protein: CASKTGTQPYGYTF; CDR3 DNA: TGTGCCAGCAAGACCGGGACACAACCCTATGGCTACACCTTC
D gene: NA; clone size: NA; J gene: TRBJ1-6; V gene: TRBV23-1; CDR3 protein: CASSQGSPLHF; CDR3 DNA: TGCGCCAGCAGTCAGGGGTCACCCCTCCACTTT
D gene: NA; clone size: NA; J gene: TRBJ2-4; V gene: TRBV4-3; CDR3 protein: CASSPTGDAKNIQYF; CDR3 DNA: TGCGCCAGCAGCCCGACGGGTGATGCCAAAAACATTCAGTACTTC
D gene: NA; clone size: NA; J gene: TRBJ1-2; V gene: TRBV6-5; CDR3 protein: CASSYSEGLGGYTF; CDR3 DNA: TGTGCCAGCAGTTACTCGGAGGGCCTGGGGGGCTACACCTTC
D gene: TRBD1; clone size: NA; J gene: TRBJ2-1; V gene: TRBV27; CDR3 protein: CASSPTGYGEQFF; CDR3 DNA: TGTGCCAGCAGTCCGACAGGGTACGGTGAGCAGTTCTTC
D gene: TRBD1; clone size: NA; J gene: TRBJ2-1; V gene: TRBV4-3; CDR3 protein: CASSQDRASSNEQFF; CDR3 DNA: TGCGCCAGCAGCCAGGACAGGGCATCGAGCAATGAGCAGTTCTTC
D gene: NA; clone size: NA; J gene: TRBJ2-7; V gene: TRBV4-3; CDR3 protein: CASSQTRTVPYEQYF; CDR3 DNA: TGCGCCAGCAGCCAAACCCGGACTGTACCCTACGAGCAGTACTTC
D gene: NA; clone size: NA; J gene: TRBJ2-6; V gene: TRBV4-2; CDR3 protein: CASGAGGANVLTF; CDR3 DNA: TGTGCCAGCGGCGCCGGAGGGGCCAACGTCCTGACTTTC
D gene: TRBD2; clone size: NA; J gene: TRBJ2-5; V gene: TRBV16; CDR3 protein: CASSQSILAGGLQETQYF; CDR3 DNA: TGTGCCAGCAGCCAATCGATACTAGCGGGGGGACTACAAGAGACCCAGTACTTC
D gene: TRBD2; clone size: NA; J gene: TRBJ2-1; V gene: TRBV5-6; CDR3 protein: CASSLAFTSGSYNEQFF; CDR3 DNA: TGTGCCAGCAGCTTGGCCTTTACTAGCGGCTCCTACAATGAGCAGTTCTTC
D gene: NA; clone size: NA; J gene: TRBJ2-3; V gene: TRBV7-3; CDR3 protein: CASSLRFPPDTQYF; CDR3 DNA: TGTGCCAGCAGCTTAAGATTCCCCCCCGATACGCAGTATTTT
D gene: NA; clone size: NA; J gene: TRBJ1-1; V gene: TRBV10-3; CDR3 protein: CAISESARGRRDTEAFF; CDR3 DNA: TGTGCCATCAGTGAGTCTGCCCGGGGGCGGAGGGACACTGAAGCTTTCTTT
D gene: NA; clone size: NA; J gene: TRBJ2-7; V gene: TRBV6-5; CDR3 protein: CASSYVARSYEQYF; CDR3 DNA: TGTGCCAGCAGTTACGTTGCCAGGTCCTACGAGCAGTACTTC